This T cell receptor (beta chain) appears in the sequencing data of a study of CD8+CD57+ T cells in acquired aplastic anemia. Overall study context: When averaged, DNA from sorted CD4+ and CD8+ cells came to approximately 3 ug.

The template for TCR beta VDJ and CDR3 sequence profiling was genomic DNA. Using its own MiXCR run on the reads, TCRdb lists one record per CDR3 protein. Of hundreds of thousands of distinct CDR3 sequences listed, approximately 79% are singletons. Overall study results and limits: Around 29 CD8+ CDR3 sequences were shared between patients and controls. Patients were compared with controls for CD8+ Simpson's diversity, and no significant difference emerged.

The length of the CDR3 is 15 residues. V lost 0 bases, J lost 7 bases, and 16 bases lay in between. Looked up from germline, CDR1 is SGDLS and CDR2 is YYNGEE. CD8+CD57+ cell expansion had been shown by flow cytometry in patients chosen for sequencing. Note on this clonotype: Its antigen is unidentified.

The origin of this receptor is a human donor with aplastic anemia. The sequencing input was sorted CD4+, CD8+, or CD8+CD57+ T cells (not recorded which) from PBMCs. V and J are TRBV9 and TRBJ1-1; D remains unclear. Written as DNA, the CDR3 is TGTGCCAGCAGCGTAGGTTCGGCAAGGCAGTATGAAGCTTTCTTT. It yields the protein CASSVGSARQYEAFF.